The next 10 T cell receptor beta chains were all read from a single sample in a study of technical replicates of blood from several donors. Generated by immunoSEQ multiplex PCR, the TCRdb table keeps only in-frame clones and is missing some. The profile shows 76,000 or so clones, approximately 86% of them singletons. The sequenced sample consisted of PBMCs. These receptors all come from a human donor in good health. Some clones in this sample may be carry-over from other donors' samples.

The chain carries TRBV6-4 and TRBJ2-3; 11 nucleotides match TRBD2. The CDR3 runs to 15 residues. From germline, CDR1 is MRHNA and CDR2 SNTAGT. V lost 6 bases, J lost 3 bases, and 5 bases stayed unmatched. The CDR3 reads CASSDRLAGTDTQYF. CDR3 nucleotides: TGTGCCAGCAGCGACCGACTAGCGGGGACAGATACGCAGTATTTT.

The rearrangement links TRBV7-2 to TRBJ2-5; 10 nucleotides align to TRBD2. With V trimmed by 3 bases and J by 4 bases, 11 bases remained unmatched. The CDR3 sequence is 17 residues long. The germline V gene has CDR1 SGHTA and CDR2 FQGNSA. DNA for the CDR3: TGTGCCAGCAGCTTCGGTGGCGGCCTAGCGGGAGCAGAGACCCAGTACTTC. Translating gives CASSFGGGLAGAETQYF.

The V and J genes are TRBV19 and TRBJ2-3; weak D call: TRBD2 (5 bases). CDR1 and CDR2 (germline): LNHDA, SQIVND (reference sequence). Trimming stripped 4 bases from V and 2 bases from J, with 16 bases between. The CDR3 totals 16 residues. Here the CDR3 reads CASSTPRTLYTDTQYF. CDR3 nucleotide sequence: TGTGCCAGTAGTACCCCCCGGACTTTATACACAGATACGCAGTATTTT.

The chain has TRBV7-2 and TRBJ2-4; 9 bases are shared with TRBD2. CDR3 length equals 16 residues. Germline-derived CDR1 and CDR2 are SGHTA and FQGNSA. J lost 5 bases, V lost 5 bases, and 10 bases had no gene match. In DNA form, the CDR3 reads TGTGCCAGCAGCCGAGGACCTAGCGGGACAGAAAACATTCAGTACTTC. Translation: CASSRGPSGTENIQYF.

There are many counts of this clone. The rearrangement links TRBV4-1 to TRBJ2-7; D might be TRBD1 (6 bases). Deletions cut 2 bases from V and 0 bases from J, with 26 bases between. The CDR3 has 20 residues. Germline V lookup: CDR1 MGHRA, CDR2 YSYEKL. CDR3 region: CASSQSPPPRQAPSSYEQYF. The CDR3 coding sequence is TGCGCCAGCAGCCAATCCCCACCACCGAGACAGGCCCCAAGCTCCTACGAGCAGTACTTC.

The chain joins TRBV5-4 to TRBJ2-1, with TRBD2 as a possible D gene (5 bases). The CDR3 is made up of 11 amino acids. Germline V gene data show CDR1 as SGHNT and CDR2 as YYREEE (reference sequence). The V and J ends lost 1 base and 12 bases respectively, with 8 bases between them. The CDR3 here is CASSLSGAQFF. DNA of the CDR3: TGTGCCAGCAGCTTGAGCGGTGCGCAGTTCTTC.

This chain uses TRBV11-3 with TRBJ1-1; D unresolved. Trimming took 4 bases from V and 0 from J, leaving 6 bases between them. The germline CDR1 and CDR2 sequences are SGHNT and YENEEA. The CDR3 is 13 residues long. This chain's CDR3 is CASSSHLNTEAFF. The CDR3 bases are TGTGCCAGCAGCTCACATTTGAACACTGAAGCTTTCTTT. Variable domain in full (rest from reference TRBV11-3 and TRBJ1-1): EAGVVQSPRYKIIEKKQPVAFWCNPISGHNTLYWYLQNLGQGPELLIRYENEEAVDDSQLPKDRFSAERLKGVDSTLKIQPAELGDSAVYLCASSSHLNTEAFFGQGTRLTVV.

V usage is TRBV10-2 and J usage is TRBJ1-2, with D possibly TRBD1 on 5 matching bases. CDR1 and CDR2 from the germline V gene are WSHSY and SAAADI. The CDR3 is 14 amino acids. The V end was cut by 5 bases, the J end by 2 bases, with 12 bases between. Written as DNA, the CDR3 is TGCGCCAGCAGTATGGGGGGGGTGAACTATGGCTACACCTTC. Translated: CASSMGGVNYGYTF.

CDR3 sequence reads: CASRYSVEQFF. CDR3 sequence (DNA): TGCGCCAGCAGGTATAGCGTTGAGCAGTTCTTC. The chain combines TRBV5-1 with TRBJ2-1; D is possibly TRBD2 (5 bases). V was shortened by 5 bases and J by 9 bases, with 9 bases between the two germline ends. Germline CDR1 is SGHRS and CDR2 is YFSETQ. This CDR3 is 11 amino acids long. The full variable domain, in which reference TRBV5-1 and TRBJ2-1 provide the parts outside the CDR3, is KAGVTQTPRYLIKTRGQQVTLSCSPISGHRSVSWYQQTPGQGLQFLFEYFSETQRNKGNFPGRFSGRQFSNSRSEMNVSTLELGDSALYLCASRYSVEQFFGPGTRLTVL.

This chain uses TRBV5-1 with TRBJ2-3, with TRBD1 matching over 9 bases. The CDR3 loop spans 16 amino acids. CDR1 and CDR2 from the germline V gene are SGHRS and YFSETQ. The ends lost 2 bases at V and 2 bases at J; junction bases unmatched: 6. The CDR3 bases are TGCGCCAGCAGCTTATTAGACAGGGGGGTCACAGATACGCAGTATTTT. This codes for CASSLLDRGVTDTQYF.